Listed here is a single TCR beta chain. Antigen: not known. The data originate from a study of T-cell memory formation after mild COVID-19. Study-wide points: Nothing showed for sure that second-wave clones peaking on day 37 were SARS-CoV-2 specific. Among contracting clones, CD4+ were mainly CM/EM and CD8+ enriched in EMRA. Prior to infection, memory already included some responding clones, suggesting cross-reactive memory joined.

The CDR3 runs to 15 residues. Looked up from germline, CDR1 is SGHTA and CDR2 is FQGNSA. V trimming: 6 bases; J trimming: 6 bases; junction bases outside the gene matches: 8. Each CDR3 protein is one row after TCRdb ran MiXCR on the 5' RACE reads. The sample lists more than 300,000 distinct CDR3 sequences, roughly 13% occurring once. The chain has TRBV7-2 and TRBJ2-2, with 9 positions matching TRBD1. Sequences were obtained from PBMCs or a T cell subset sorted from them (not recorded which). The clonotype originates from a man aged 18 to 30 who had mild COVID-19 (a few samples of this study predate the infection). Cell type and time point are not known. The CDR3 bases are TGTGCCAGCAGACAGGACAGGGGAAGTCCCGGGGAGCTGTTTTTT. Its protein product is CASRQDRGSPGELFF.